The 20 T cell receptor beta chains below all came from one sample that was sequenced in a study of post-analysis software for immune sequencing data. TCR beta libraries were prepared from cDNA with unique molecular identifiers. Each CDR3 protein is one row after TCRdb ran MiXCR on the PCR reads. The table shows 750,000 to 950,000 distinct CDR3 sequences, with approximately 57% occurring only once. The antigens of these receptors remain unknown. Findings and limits, study-wide: Higher frequency in patients than in controls was seen for about 5 TRBV segments, with TRBV5-6, TRBV5-1 and TRBV20-1 among them.

Material for sequencing was blood. Receptor source: a girl aged 10 to 17 with multiple sclerosis.

V is TRBV5-1 and J is TRBJ1-1; no reliable D call. This CDR3 contains 14 residues. V was pared by 0 bases and J by 6 bases, with 12 bases between. From germline, CDR1 is SGHRS and CDR2 YFSETQ. The CDR3 nucleotides read TGCGCCAGCAGCTTGGACGGGTCTTCTTCTGAAGCTTTCTTT. Its translation is CASSLDGSSSEAFF.

This chain links TRBV9 with TRBJ2-5; 8 bases are shared with TRBD1. The end of the DNA fits TRBJ2-7 better, so the J call may be wrong. The CDR3 contains 16 residues. The germline CDR1 and CDR2 sequences are SGDLS and YYNGEE. CDR3 nucleotide sequence: TGTGCCAGCAGCGTAGTGGCAGGGGGCGCCTCCTACGAGCAGTACTTC. Residues: CASSVVAGGASYEQYF.

The V call is TRBV20-1, the J call TRBJ2-4; TRBD2 agrees at 11 bases. The CDR3 is made up of 13 amino acids. Germline-derived CDR1 and CDR2 are DFQATT and SNEGSKA (reference sequence). CDR3 sequence (DNA): TGCAGCGGTACTAGCGGGGGATCCCTAGAGCAGTACTTC. This codes for CSGTSGGSLEQYF.

The chain employs TRBV5-1 and TRBJ1-1; tentative D call: TRBD1 (5 bases). CDR3 size: 16 residues. The germline V gene encodes CDR1 SGHRS and CDR2 YFSETQ. The ends were cut back, 0 bases at V and 2 bases at J, with 14 bases in the middle. CDR3 nucleotides: TGCGCCAGCAGCTTGGACAGGATCGGGGTTAACACTGAAGCTTTCTTT. Its translation: CASSLDRIGVNTEAFF.

The genes are TRBV6-1 and TRBJ2-6; D tentatively fits TRBD1 or TRBD2 (5 bases each). Germline V lookup: CDR1 MNHNS, CDR2 SASEGT. V shed 4 bases and J shed 5 bases, with 18 bases lying between them. The CDR3 length is 17 residues. The CDR3 protein is CASSGDAIRSRANVLTF. CDR3 DNA sequence: TGTGCCAGCAGTGGGGACGCCATCCGGTCAAGGGCCAACGTCCTGACTTTC.

V is TRBV20-1 and J is TRBJ2-1, with D possibly TRBD2 on 6 matching bases. Germline values: CDR1 DFQATT, CDR2 SNEGSKA (reference sequence). The CDR3 runs 17 residues. Trimming left V 2 bases short and J 1 base short, with 18 bases between. The CDR3 is CSARTTLSGTSYNEQFF. The CDR3 nucleotides read TGCAGTGCTAGAACTACTCTTAGCGGAACGTCCTACAATGAGCAGTTCTTC.

This clonotype was seen a single time. For the CDR3, the DNA is TGCAGCGTTGATACAGGCACAGTTTCTGGGGCCAACGTCCTGACTTTC. Encoded protein: CSVDTGTVSGANVLTF. The rearrangement links TRBV29-1 to TRBJ2-6; the D gene is possibly TRBD1 (5 bases). Deletions cut 3 bases from V and 1 base from J, with 13 bases between. This CDR3 comprises 16 residues. The germline CDR1 and CDR2 sequences are SQVTM and ANQGSEA.

The chain is built from TRBV12-3 or TRBV12-4 and TRBJ2-7; weak D call: TRBD1 (5 bases). V dropped 6 bases and J dropped 2 bases, with 17 bases sitting between them. The CDR3 length is 15 residues. CDR3 sequence reads: CASSVAGIGTYEQYF. DNA of the CDR3: TGTGCCAGCAGCGTTGCAGGGATTGGCACCTACGAGCAGTACTTC.

The chain combines TRBV7-3 with TRBJ2-1, with D perhaps matching TRBD2 (6 bases). The CDR3 is made up of 12 amino acids. Germline V CDR1 and CDR2: SGHTA, FQGTGA. Trimming took off 5 bases at V and 10 bases at J, with 12 bases between the two ends. The CDR3 region is CASSPSRGEQFF. The CDR3 coding sequence is TGTGCCAGCAGCCCCTCTCGGGGGGAGCAGTTCTTC.

The chain is built from TRBV6-6 and TRBJ2-5; D possibly corresponds to TRBD1 (6 bases). The CDR3 is 16 residues long. Trimming shortened V by 0 bases and J by 2 bases, and 13 bases separated the two germline ends. Per germline, CDR1 MNHNY and CDR2 SVGAGI (reference sequence). As DNA, the CDR3 is TGTGCCAGCAGTTACTCGAGGGACACATTACAAGAGACCCAGTACTTC. This encodes CASSYSRDTLQETQYF.

This clonotype has just one count. V is TRBV14 and J is TRBJ2-7, with D unresolved. Germline V gene lookup returns CDR1 SGHDN and CDR2 FVKESK. This CDR3 has 17 amino acids. V gave up 4 bases and J gave up 0 bases, with 19 bases separating them. The CDR3 reads CASSRDWGALGSYEQYF. The CDR3 DNA sequence: TGTGCCAGCAGCCGAGACTGGGGTGCGTTGGGCTCCTACGAGCAGTACTTC.

There are a few counts of this clonotype. The V call is TRBV3-1, the J call TRBJ2-7; perhaps TRBD2 as D (5 bases). The length of the CDR3 is 14 residues. The germline V gene has CDR1 LGHDT and CDR2 YNNKEL (reference sequence). The ends were cut back, 8 bases at V and 0 bases at J, with 14 bases in the middle. CDR3 bases: TGTGCCAGCGCCCAGAGCGGCCCCTCCTACGAGCAGTACTTC. It is translated as CASAQSGPSYEQYF.

The chain carries TRBV4-1 and TRBJ1-2; D might be TRBD1 (5 bases). The CDR3 totals 16 residues. Germline CDR1 and CDR2: MGHRA and YSYEKL. Trimming left V 0 bases short and J 4 bases short, with 15 bases between. The CDR3 protein is CASSQEGVGTGYGYTF. The CDR3 DNA reads TGCGCCAGCAGCCAAGAAGGGGTCGGGACCGGCTATGGCTACACCTTC.

The chain recombines TRBV7-9 with TRBJ2-3; 15 positions agree with TRBD2. J lost 5 bases, V lost 5 bases, and 11 bases had no gene match. Germline lookup yields CDR1 SEHNR and CDR2 FQNEAQ (reference sequence). The CDR3 runs 18 residues. The DNA of the CDR3 is TGTGCCAGCAGCCCGGGGACTAGCGGGGGGTCAGTCAGAGATACGCAGTATTTT. It is translated as CASSPGTSGGSVRDTQYF.

The genes are TRBV5-1 and TRBJ2-1; 11 bases match TRBD1. V trimming: 3 bases; J trimming: 4 bases; junction bases outside the gene matches: 6. The germline V gene has CDR1 SGHRS and CDR2 YFSETQ. The CDR3 covers 16 residues. In nucleotides, the CDR3 is TGCGCCAGCAGCTGGACGGACAGGGGGCCGTACAATGAGCAGTTCTTC. Its translation: CASSWTDRGPYNEQFF.

This chain links TRBV10-3 with TRBJ2-6; no clear D gene. CDR1 ENHRY and CDR2 SYGVKD come from the germline V gene. V gave up 7 bases and J gave up 2 bases, with 12 bases separating them. CDR3 length: 15 amino acids. CDR3 loop: CAITPDLAGANVLTF. The CDR3 nucleotides read TGTGCCATCACCCCGGACCTCGCTGGGGCCAACGTCCTGACTTTC.

The rearrangement uses TRBV12-3 or TRBV12-4 and TRBJ2-4; D is possibly TRBD2 (6 bases). The DNA end is a closer match to TRBJ2-7, so the J assignment may be wrong. The CDR3 is 15 residues long. The CDR3 sequence is CASSKGTRGLYEQYF. The CDR3 DNA reads TGTGCCAGCAGCAAGGGGACTCGGGGACTCTACGAGCAGTACTTC.

This clonotype was counted a few times. This CDR3 is CASSLMGGSQDTQYF. Here the CDR3 DNA reads TGTGCCAGCAGCCTGATGGGAGGGTCCCAGGATACGCAGTATTTT. The chain is built from TRBV7-3 and TRBJ2-3; 7 bases are a match to TRBD2. CDR3 length equals 15 residues. Germline CDR1 SGHTA, CDR2 FQGTGA. Trimming removed 5 bases from V and 6 bases from J; junction bases left unmatched: 11.

This clonotype has a handful of counts. The chain couples TRBV6-5 to TRBJ1-2; 9 nucleotides agree with TRBD1. The V and J ends lost 5 bases and 8 bases, in that order; junction bases with no gene match: 6. The CDR3 has 13 amino acids. CDR1 is MNHEY, CDR2 SVGAGI, per germline. This CDR3 is CASSLTGGMGYTF. The CDR3 coding sequence is TGTGCCAGCAGTCTTACAGGGGGCATGGGCTACACCTTC.

The chain links TRBV6-5 to TRBJ2-1; 7 bases fit TRBD2. Germline CDR1 MNHEY, CDR2 SVGAGI. V was clipped by 0 bases and J by 5 bases; unmatched bases: 7. The CDR3 contains 16 residues. The CDR3 here is CASSYSMAGDNNEQFF. The CDR3 DNA sequence: TGTGCCAGCAGTTACTCGATGGCGGGAGACAACAATGAGCAGTTCTTC.